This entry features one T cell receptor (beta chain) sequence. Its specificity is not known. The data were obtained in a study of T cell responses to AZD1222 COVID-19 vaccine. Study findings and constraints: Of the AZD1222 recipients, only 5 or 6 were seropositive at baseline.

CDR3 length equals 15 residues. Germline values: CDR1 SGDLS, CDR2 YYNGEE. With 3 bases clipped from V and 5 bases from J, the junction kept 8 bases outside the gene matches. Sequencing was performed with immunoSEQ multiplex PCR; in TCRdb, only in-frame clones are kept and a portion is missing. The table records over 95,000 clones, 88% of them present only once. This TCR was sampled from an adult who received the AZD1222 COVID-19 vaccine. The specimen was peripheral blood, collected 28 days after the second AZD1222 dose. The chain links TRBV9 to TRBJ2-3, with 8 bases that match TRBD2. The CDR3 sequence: CASSARTSPVDTQYF. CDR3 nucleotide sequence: TGTGCCAGCAGCGCAAGGACTAGCCCCGTAGATACGCAGTATTTT.